This T cell receptor (beta chain) was identified during a study of blood T cell repertoires in COVID-19. Overall study: T cells, B-cell-depleted T cells, or PBMCs provided the cDNA or gDNA that served as material.

The CDR3 consists of 16 residues. Germline V lookup: CDR1 LNHDA, CDR2 SQIVND (reference sequence). V lost 4 bases and J lost 4; bases outside the gene matches: 6. Original analysis: Nucleated cell number was recorded as an estimate derived from reference gene primer amplification. Sequencing was performed with immunoSEQ multiplex PCR; in TCRdb, only in-frame clones are kept and a portion is missing. That table furnishes V, J and clone size, whereas the DNA furnished D and trimming. The sample includes nearly 350,000 clones, around 80% of them seen just once. This receptor was taken from a man aged 25-40 years with active or convalescent COVID-19. The chain couples TRBV19 to TRBJ2-3, with 12 bases aligning to TRBD1. The specimen sequenced was peripheral blood. This chain's CDR3 is CASSTSGTGGADTQYF. CDR3 DNA sequence: TGTGCCAGTAGTACCTCCGGGACAGGGGGCGCAGATACGCAGTATTTT.